The rows below give T cell receptor beta chains drawn from one sample of a study of OX40 agonist ivuxolimab in advanced cancers. The repertoire was sequenced with immunoSEQ multiplex PCR; TCRdb's copy has only in-frame clones and lacks some. Here the sample spans around 65,000 clones, about 92% being singletons. This specimen was CD4+ or CD8+ T cells sorted from blood, taken in a trial of the OX40 agonist ivuxolimab. These receptors came from an adult with an advanced solid tumor such as melanoma, head and neck, liver or kidney cancer. CDR3s include the opening cysteine and the closing phenylalanine or tryptophan. Fields, in order: D gene, J gene, clone size, V gene, CDR3 DNA, CDR3 protein. The D gene is left open where the match is weak. A clone size is listed for some rows: how often the clone was seen (once, few, many), or a class if it is expanded.

>-|TRBJ2-7|-|TRBV14
TGTGCCAGCAGCCAATTGGACAGATCCTACGAGCAGTACTTC
CASSQLDRSYEQYF
>TRBD2|TRBJ2-5|-|TRBV19
TGTGCCAGTAGTCTGGCGGGAGTTGCGGAGACCCAGTACTTC
CASSLAGVAETQYF
>-|TRBJ2-7|-|TRBV27
TGTGCCAGCAGGCGACTAGGGACCTACGAGCAGTACTTC
CASRRLGTYEQYF
>TRBD1|TRBJ2-1|-|TRBV11-3
TGTGCCAGCAGCTTAAGGGAAGGGACAGGTTACAATGAGCAGTTCTTC
CASSLREGTGYNEQFF
>-|TRBJ2-5|-|TRBV5-1
TGCGCCAGCTGCTTGGGGGGGGCGTACCAAGAGACCCAGTACTTC
CASCLGGAYQETQYF
>-|TRBJ2-7|-|TRBV6-5
TGTGCCAGCAGCCCCAGGGACGAGCAGTACTTC
CASSPRDEQYF
>-|TRBJ2-2|-|TRBV11-3
TGTGCCAGCAGTATAGGGACCGGGGAGCTGTTTTTT
CASSIGTGELFF
>TRBD2|TRBJ2-3|-|TRBV2
TGTGCCAGTCCCGGGACTAGCGGGAGGGCCAGAGATACGCAGTATTTT
CASPGTSGRARDTQYF
>TRBD2|TRBJ2-1|-|TRBV19
TGTGCCAGTAGTACCTCGACTAGCGGGAGACTTAATGAGCAGTTCTTC
CASSTSTSGRLNEQFF
>-|TRBJ1-1|-|TRBV30
TGTGCCTGGAGTCCAGGGCTTAACACTGAAGCTTTCTTT
CAWSPGLNTEAFF
>TRBD1|TRBJ1-5|once|TRBV6-1
TGTGCCAGCAGAAACAGGGGTAGCAATCAGCCCCAGCATTTT
CASRNRGSNQPQHF
>TRBD1|TRBJ1-3|-|TRBV5-4
TGTGCCAGCAGCTTGGAGGCAGGGGGGGGCGGGGGCACTCTGTTT
CASSLEAGGGGGTLF
>-|TRBJ2-1|once|TRBV7-8
TGTGCCAGCAGCTTAGCGCCGGGGGGCCTCAATGAGCAGTTCTTC
CASSLAPGGLNEQFF
>TRBD2|TRBJ2-1|-|TRBV6-5
TGTGCCAGCAGTTACGGGTCGGGAGGGCCGCAGCAGTTCTTC
CASSYGSGGPQQFF
>-|TRBJ1-2|-|TRBV5-1
TGCGCCAGCAGCGGGCTGACTGATAACTATGGCTACACCTTC
CASSGLTDNYGYTF
>-|TRBJ1-5|-|TRBV4-1
TGCGCCAGCAGCCAGTACCGGGACGGAAGTAATCAGCCCCAGCATTTT
CASSQYRDGSNQPQHF
>TRBD2|TRBJ2-3|-|TRBV5-8
TGTGCCAGCAGCTCGGGACTAGTTGGAGTCACAGATACGCAGTATTTT
CASSSGLVGVTDTQYF
>-|TRBJ2-7|-|TRBV29-1
TGCAGCGTTGTGGACAAGGGCTACGAGCAGTACTTC
CSVVDKGYEQYF
>-|TRBJ2-7|-|TRBV5-5
TGTGCCAGCAGCCCCGCTTCCTACGAGCAGTACTTC
CASSPASYEQYF
>TRBD1|TRBJ2-5|-|TRBV5-1
TGCGCCAGCAGCTTGGGACAGGGACAAGAGACCCAGTACTTC
CASSLGQGQETQYF
>-|TRBJ2-5|-|TRBV6-1
TGTGCCAGCAGGCGGACAGAGGGGCAAGAGACCCAGTACTTC
CASRRTEGQETQYF
>TRBD2|TRBJ2-3|-|TRBV5-1
TGCGCCAGCAGCTTACTAGCGGTCTCTAGCACAGATACGCAGTATTTT
CASSLLAVSSTDTQYF
>-|TRBJ1-6|-|TRBV19
TGTGCCACCAGCTCGGAGAAATCACCCCTCCACTTT
CATSSEKSPLHF
>TRBD1|TRBJ2-7|-|TRBV6-6
TGTGCCAGCAGTTACGATCGGGACAGCTACGAGCAGTACTTC
CASSYDRDSYEQYF
>-|TRBJ1-1|-|TRBV7-9
TGTGCCAGCAGCTTAGTTAGGGAAAACACTGAAGCTTTCTTT
CASSLVRENTEAFF
>-|TRBJ2-5|-|TRBV6-6
TGTGCCAGCAGTTACGCGTACACCCAAGAGACCCAGTACTTC
CASSYAYTQETQYF
>-|TRBJ2-6|once|TRBV19
TGTGCCAGTAGTCACCAGGGGCAAAACTCTGGGGCCAACGTCCTGACTTTC
CASSHQGQNSGANVLTF
>-|TRBJ2-7|-|TRBV30
TGTGCCTGGAGTCCCGGAGGGGAGCAGTACTTC
CAWSPGGEQYF
>-|TRBJ2-7|-|TRBV5-1
TGCGCCAGCAGCCCCGGGGGCAACTACGAGCAGTACTTC
CASSPGGNYEQYF
>-|TRBJ1-4|-|TRBV19
TGTGCCAGTAGTCAAGGGGCTGCTAATGAAAAACTGTTTTTT
CASSQGAANEKLFF
>-|TRBJ2-7|-|TRBV29-1
TGCAGCGTTGGTAACAGACCCTACGAGCAGTACTTC
CSVGNRPYEQYF
>-|TRBJ1-2|-|TRBV29-1
TGCAGCCTGGGGCAGGGAGACTATGGCTACACCTTC
CSLGQGDYGYTF
>-|TRBJ1-6|once|TRBV2
TGTGCCAGTCCCCGGAACAATAATTCACCCCTCCACTTT
CASPRNNNSPLHF
>-|TRBJ2-5|-|TRBV2
TGTGCCAGCAGTGCCGGTTTGGGGGTACAAGAGACCCAGTACTTC
CASSAGLGVQETQYF
>-|TRBJ2-5|-|TRBV5-1
TGCGCCAGCAGCTTAAGCCCTACCCCGCAAGAGACCCAGTACTTC
CASSLSPTPQETQYF
>-|TRBJ1-5|-|TRBV18
TGTGCCAGCTCACCAGGGCCTAGCAATCAGCCCCAGCATTTT
CASSPGPSNQPQHF
>TRBD2|TRBJ2-1|once|TRBV9
TGTGCCAGCAGCTTAGAAGGCGGGGGGTCTCCTCAGCGGGATGAGCAGTTCTTC
CASSLEGGGSPQRDEQFF
>-|TRBJ2-5|-|TRBV11-2
TGTGCCAGCCGGGGGAGGAAAGAGACCCAGTACTTC
CASRGRKETQYF
>-|TRBJ2-7|few|TRBV21-1
TGTGCCAGCACGACCTGGACTCAGAACTACGAGCAGTACTTC
CASTTWTQNYEQYF
>TRBD1|TRBJ2-4|once|TRBV7-4
TGTGCCAGCTCGGGACGGGGACAGGGGATCCCCAAAAACATTCAGTACTTC
CASSGRGQGIPKNIQYF
>-|TRBJ2-3|-|TRBV6-1
TGTGCCAGCAAGTTAATGTCTAGCGTCACAGATACGCAGTATTTT
CASKLMSSVTDTQYF